A single sample gave rise to the 2 T cell receptor beta chains below, sequenced in a study of OX40 agonist ivuxolimab in advanced cancers. The method was immunoSEQ multiplex PCR; TCRdb's version includes in-frame clones alone and lacks a portion of them. The repertoire holds roughly 50,000 clones, with 65% to 80% as singletons. The input for sequencing was CD4+ or CD8+ T cells sorted from blood, taken in a trial of the OX40 agonist ivuxolimab. Every receptor here comes from an adult with an advanced solid tumor such as melanoma, head and neck, liver or kidney cancer.

This chain connects TRBV30 to TRBJ2-2; a weak D match, TRBD1 (5 bases). This CDR3 comprises 14 residues. V lost 2 bases, J lost 1 base, and 8 bases lay in between. Germline-derived CDR1 and CDR2 are GTSNPN and SVGIG (reference sequence). CDR3: CAWSRTRNTGELFF. The CDR3 DNA reads TGTGCCTGGAGTCGGACACGGAACACCGGGGAGCTGTTTTTT.

The J gene is TRBJ2-1, the V gene TRBV10-3; 9 bases match TRBD1. Trimming removed 6 bases from V and 12 bases from J; junction bases left unmatched: 12. Germline CDR1 ENHRY, CDR2 SYGVKD. The CDR3 extends over 14 amino acids. The CDR3 bases are TGTGCCATCAGCGCCGGGACAGGGTTCTTGGGGCAGTTCTTC. This translates into CAISAGTGFLGQFF.